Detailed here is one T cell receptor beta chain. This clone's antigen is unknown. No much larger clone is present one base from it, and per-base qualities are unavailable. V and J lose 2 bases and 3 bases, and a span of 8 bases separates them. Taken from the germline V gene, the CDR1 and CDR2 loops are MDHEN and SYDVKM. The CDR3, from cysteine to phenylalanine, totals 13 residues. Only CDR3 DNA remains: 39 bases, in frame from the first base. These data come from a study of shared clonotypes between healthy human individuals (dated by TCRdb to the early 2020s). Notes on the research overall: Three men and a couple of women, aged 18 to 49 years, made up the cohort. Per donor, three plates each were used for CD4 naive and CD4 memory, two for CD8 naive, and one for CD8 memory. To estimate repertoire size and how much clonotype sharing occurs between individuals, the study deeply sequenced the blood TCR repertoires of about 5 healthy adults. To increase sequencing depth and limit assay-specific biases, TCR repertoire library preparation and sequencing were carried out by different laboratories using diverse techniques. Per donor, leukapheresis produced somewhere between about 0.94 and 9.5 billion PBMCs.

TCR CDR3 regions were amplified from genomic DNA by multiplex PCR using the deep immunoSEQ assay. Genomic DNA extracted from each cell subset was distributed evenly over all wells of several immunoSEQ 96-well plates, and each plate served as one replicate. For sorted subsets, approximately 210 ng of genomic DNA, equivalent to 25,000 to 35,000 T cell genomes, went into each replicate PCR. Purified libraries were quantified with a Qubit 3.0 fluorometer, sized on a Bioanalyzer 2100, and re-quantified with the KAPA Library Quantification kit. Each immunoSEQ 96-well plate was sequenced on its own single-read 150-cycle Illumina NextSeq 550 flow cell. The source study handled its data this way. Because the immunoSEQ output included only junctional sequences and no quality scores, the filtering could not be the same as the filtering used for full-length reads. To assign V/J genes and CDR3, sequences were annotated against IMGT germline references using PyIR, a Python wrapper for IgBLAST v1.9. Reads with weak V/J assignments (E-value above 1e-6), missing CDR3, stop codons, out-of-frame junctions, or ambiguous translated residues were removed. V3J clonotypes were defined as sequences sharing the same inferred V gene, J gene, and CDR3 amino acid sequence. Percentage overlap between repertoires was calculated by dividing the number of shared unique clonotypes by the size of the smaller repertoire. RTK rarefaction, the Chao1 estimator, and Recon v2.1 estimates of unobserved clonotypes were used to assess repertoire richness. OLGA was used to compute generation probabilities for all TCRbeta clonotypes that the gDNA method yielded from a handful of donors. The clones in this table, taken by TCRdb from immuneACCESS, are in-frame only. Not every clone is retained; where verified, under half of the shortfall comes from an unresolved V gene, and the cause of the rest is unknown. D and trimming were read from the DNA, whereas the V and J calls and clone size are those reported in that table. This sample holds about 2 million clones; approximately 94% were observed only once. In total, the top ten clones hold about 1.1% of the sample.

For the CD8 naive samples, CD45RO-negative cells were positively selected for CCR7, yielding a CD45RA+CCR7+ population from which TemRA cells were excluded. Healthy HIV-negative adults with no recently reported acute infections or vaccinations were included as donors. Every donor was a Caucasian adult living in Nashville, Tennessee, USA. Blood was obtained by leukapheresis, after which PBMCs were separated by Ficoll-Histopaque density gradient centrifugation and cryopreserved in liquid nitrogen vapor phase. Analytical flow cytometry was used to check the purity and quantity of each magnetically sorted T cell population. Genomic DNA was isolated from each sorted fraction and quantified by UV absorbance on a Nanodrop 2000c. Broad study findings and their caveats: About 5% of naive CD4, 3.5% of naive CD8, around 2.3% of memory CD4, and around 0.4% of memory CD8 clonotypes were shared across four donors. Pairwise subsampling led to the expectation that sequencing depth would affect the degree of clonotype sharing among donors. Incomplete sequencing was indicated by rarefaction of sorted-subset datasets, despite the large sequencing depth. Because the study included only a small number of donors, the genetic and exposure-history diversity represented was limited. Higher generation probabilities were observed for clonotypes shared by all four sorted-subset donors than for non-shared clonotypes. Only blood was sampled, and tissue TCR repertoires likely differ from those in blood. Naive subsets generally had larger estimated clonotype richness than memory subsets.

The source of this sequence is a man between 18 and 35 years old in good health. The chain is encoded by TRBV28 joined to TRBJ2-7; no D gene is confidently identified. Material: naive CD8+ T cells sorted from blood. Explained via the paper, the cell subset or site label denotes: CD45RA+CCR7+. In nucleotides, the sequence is TGTGCCAGCAGTTTAATGGCGGACTACGAGCAGTACTTC. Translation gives CASSLMADYEQYF.